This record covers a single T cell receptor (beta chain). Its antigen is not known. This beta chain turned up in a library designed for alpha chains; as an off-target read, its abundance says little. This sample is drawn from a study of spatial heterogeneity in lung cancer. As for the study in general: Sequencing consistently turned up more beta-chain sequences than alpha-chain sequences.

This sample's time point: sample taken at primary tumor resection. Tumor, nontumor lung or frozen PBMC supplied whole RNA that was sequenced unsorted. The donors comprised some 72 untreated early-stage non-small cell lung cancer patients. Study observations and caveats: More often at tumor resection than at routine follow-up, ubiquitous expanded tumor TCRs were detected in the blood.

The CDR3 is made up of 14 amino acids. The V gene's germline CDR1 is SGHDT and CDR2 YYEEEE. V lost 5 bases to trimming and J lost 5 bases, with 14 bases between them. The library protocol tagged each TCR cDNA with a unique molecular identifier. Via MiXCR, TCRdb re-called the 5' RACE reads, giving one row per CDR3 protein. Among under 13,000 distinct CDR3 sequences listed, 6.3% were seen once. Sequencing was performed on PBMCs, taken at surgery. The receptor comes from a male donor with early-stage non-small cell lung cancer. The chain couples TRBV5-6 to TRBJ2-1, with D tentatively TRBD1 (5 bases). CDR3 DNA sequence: TGTGCCAGCAGGACCGTAGGGGCAGACAATGAGCAGTTCTTC. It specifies CASRTVGADNEQFF.